This TCR beta chain originates from a study of radiotherapy plus CTLA-4 blockade in lung cancer. Study outcomes and limitations: Early blood T cell clone changes and increased post-radiation serum interferon-beta were reportedly the strongest response predictors. There was expansion of tumor-derived TCR clones in blood after radiotherapy plus ipilimumab.

Germline values: CDR1 MGHRA, CDR2 YSYEKL. Trimming cost V 3 bases and J 0 bases; bases outside gene matches: 8. The CDR3 loop spans 17 amino acids. Here immunoSEQ multiplex PCR was the method, and the copy in TCRdb shows in-frame clones only, minus some. The top ten hold almost 4% of the sample, which has 55,000 to 65,000 clones, 77% seen once. As regards this clone: Its cognate antigen is unknown.

The sequenced sample was peripheral blood, obtained from a patient treated with radiotherapy plus ipilimumab. This clonotype originated in a human donor with non-small cell lung cancer who had a partial response to radiotherapy plus ipilimumab. The genes are TRBV4-1 and TRBJ1-3, with 7 bases matching TRBD1. CDR3 bases: TGCGCCAGCAGCCAGACCGGGACAGACCTCTCTGGAAACACCATATATTTT. It translates to CASSQTGTDLSGNTIYF.